This T cell receptor beta chain was observed in a study of blood T cell repertoires in COVID-19. In the study overall: Specimens from acute and convalescent COVID-19 originated in the United States, Italy and Spain. Nucleic acid was either cDNA or gDNA, and it came from T cells, B-cell-depleted T cells, or PBMCs.

Authors' analysis steps: Reference gene primer amplification in the assay estimated nucleated cell counts. Only in-frame clones appear in the TCRdb table, and some are missing; sequencing was by immunoSEQ multiplex PCR. The V and J calls and clone size are taken from that table; D and trimming were inferred from the DNA. The sample contains almost 250,000 clones, roughly 85% of which appear only once. Across under 25 US areas, participants ranged in age from about 18 to 90 years. Germline CDR1 is LNHDA and CDR2 is SQIVND (reference sequence). V shed 7 bases and J shed 3 bases, with 12 bases lying between them. This CDR3 is built from 13 residues.

Source material: PBMCs or T cells enriched from blood (not recorded which). The chain uses TRBV19 and TRBJ1-1, with D possibly matching TRBD1 (5 bases). The clonotype comes from a woman aged 45-65 years with acute COVID-19. CDR3 bases: TGTGCCAGTAATGGGGCGATCCACACTGAAGCTTTCTTT. The encoded protein is CASNGAIHTEAFF.